Included here is one T cell receptor (beta chain) sequence, with context. Its antigen is not identified. The CDR3 covers 14 residues. The sample belongs to a study of cytomegalovirus exposure and HLA in healthy donors. Sequencing used immunoSEQ multiplex PCR; TCRdb keeps in-frame clones, though not all of them. The table includes approximately 160,000 clones, about 90% detected once. Study-level results: Cytomegalovirus-associated TCR beta chains were listed, numbering roughly 150.

The specimen sequenced was PBMCs. The rearrangement uses TRBV21-1 and TRBJ2-5; no check of the table's D call, TRBD2, against the DNA was made. TRBV21-1 is given as a pseudogene. The TCR originated in a woman aged 18-29 years in good health and CMV-seropositive. DNA of the CDR3: TGTGCCAGTCCACTCAGAGTACGGGCCGGGGCCCAGTACTTC. This sequence encodes CASPLRVRAGAQYF.